This TCR beta chain was sequenced for a study of hypomethylating agent response in myelodysplastic syndrome. Study at large: Patients received azacitidine (about 75% of the 11) or decitabine (3 of 11). Patients with myelodysplastic syndrome were several male and 2 female.

V gave up 5 bases and J gave up 2 bases, with 7 bases separating them. Germline CDR1 and CDR2: SGHVS and FQNEAQ. The CDR3 contains 13 residues. The data were produced by immunoSEQ multiplex PCR, yet TCRdb's version contains in-frame clones alone and is incomplete. Among several thousand clones, roughly four fifths were seen once, and the ten largest hold 15% to 19%. The chain combines TRBV7-8 with TRBJ1-5; no definite D call. This clonotype was obtained from a human donor with myelodysplastic syndrome. Source: bone marrow, taken before or after starting hypomethylating agent treatment for myelodysplastic syndrome (not recorded which). The chain's CDR3 is CASSPRGNQPQHF. Here the CDR3 DNA reads TGTGCCAGCAGCCCGCGGGGCAATCAGCCCCAGCATTTT. The variable domain in full, completed from reference TRBV7-8 and TRBJ1-5, reads GAGVSQSPRYKVAKRGQDVALRCDPISGHVSLFWYQQALGQGPEFLTYFQNEAQLDKSGLPSDRFFAERPEGSVSTLKIQRTQQEDSAVYLCASSPRGNQPQHFGDGTRLSIL.